The present entry profiles one T cell receptor beta chain with its context. Its antigen is currently unknown. It was template switching that added a universal primer site, and there were unique molecular identifiers on the cDNA. A single record per CDR3 protein comes from TCRdb applying MiXCR to the 5' RACE reads. The profile shows hundreds of thousands of distinct CDR3 sequences, 7.5% of them singletons. The sample originates from a study of identical twins. The CDR3 totals 15 residues. CDR1 and CDR2 from the germline V gene are DFQATT and SNEGSKA (reference sequence). Trimming stripped 3 bases from V and 0 bases from J, with 14 bases between. Study conclusions and caveats: Out-of-frame alpha sequences common to twins exhibited an excess of low generation probability.

The sample also formed part of further work on yellow fever vaccine responses in identical twins. From that study: In identical twins, vaccine T cell responses appeared partly shared and partly individual.

Sequencing input: CD8+ T cells sorted from blood. The V and J genes are TRBV20-1 and TRBJ2-5; D not resolved. This clonotype was obtained from a young woman in good health. In DNA, the CDR3 is TGCAGTGCTAGGGTTGGTGGCCCTCACCAAGAGACCCAGTACTTC. Amino acid sequence: CSARVGGPHQETQYF.